These 10 T cell receptor beta chains originate from one sample sequenced in a study of response to subunit inactivated influenza vaccine. TCRdb re-called the RT-PCR reads through MiXCR, storing one row per CDR3 protein. The sample yields a few hundred thousand distinct CDR3 sequences, approximately 11% seen once. The starting material was PBMCs from blood, obtained 45 days after vaccination. The receptors originated from a man aged 45-65 years who received an inactivated influenza vaccine.

This clonotype was found many times. The CDR3 loop is CASSLYTGELADTQYF. The CDR3 DNA follows: TGCGCCAGCAGCTTATACACAGGGGAGCTGGCAGATACGCAGTATTTT. The V and J genes are TRBV5-1 and TRBJ2-3; 7 nucleotides line up with TRBD1. CDR1 is SGHRS, CDR2 YFSETQ, per germline. The CDR3 is 16 residues long. V dropped 2 bases and J dropped 4; count of bases not matched to a gene: 10.

This clonotype was seen more than once but under ten times. The rearrangement joins TRBV7-2 to TRBJ2-7; 10 bases align to TRBD2. V shed 8 bases and J 5 bases; nucleotides not matched to a gene: 18. This CDR3 comprises 17 residues. In germline, CDR1 is SGHTA, CDR2 FQGNSA. The CDR3 DNA follows: TGTGCCAGCTCCCTTGGGGCTAGCGGGAGCGGCTTGGACGAGCAGTACTTC. Translating gives CASSLGASGSGLDEQYF.

This sequence joins TRBV5-1 and TRBJ2-3; D gene uncertain. From germline, CDR1 is SGHRS and CDR2 YFSETQ. This CDR3 has 16 amino acids. Trimming cost V 1 base and J 1 base, with 13 bases left between them. This CDR3 reads CASSLYLTRGTDTQYF. The CDR3 DNA sequence: TGCGCCAGCAGCTTGTACCTCACCCGCGGCACAGATACGCAGTATTTT.

The rearrangement uses TRBV4-3 and TRBJ2-1; a possible D gene is TRBD1 (6 bases). V dropped 2 bases and J dropped 2 bases, with 22 bases sitting between them. Germline CDR1 is LGHNA and CDR2 is YSLEER. The CDR3 is made up of 19 amino acids. The CDR3: CASSQYYTLPGQTYNEQFF. CDR3 DNA sequence: TGCGCCAGCAGCCAATATTACACATTACCGGGACAAACCTACAATGAGCAGTTCTTC.

This clonotype was found many times. This chain joins TRBV18 and TRBJ2-6, with 7 nucleotides matching TRBD1. J lost 2 bases, V lost 4 bases, and 2 bases had no gene match. This CDR3 contains 15 residues. Germline values: CDR1 KGHSH, CDR2 LQKENI. This chain's CDR3 is CASSRQGAGANVLTF. For the CDR3, the DNA is TGTGCCAGCTCACGACAGGGCGCTGGGGCCAACGTCCTGACTTTC.

The genes are TRBV3-1 and TRBJ2-3; D is ambiguous. The CDR3 totals 11 residues. The V end was cut by 2 bases, the J end by 6 bases, with 3 bases between. The germline CDR1 and CDR2 sequences are LGHDT and YNNKEL (reference sequence). DNA of the CDR3: TGTGCCAGCAGCCAATCCGATACGCAGTATTTT. Its protein product is CASSQSDTQYF.

This clonotype was picked up a small number of times. The chain has TRBV27 and TRBJ2-2; 10 nucleotides agree with TRBD2. Germline CDR1 MNHEY, CDR2 SMNVEV (reference sequence). The V gene end was trimmed by 7 bases and the J gene end by 6 bases; junction bases not matched to a gene: 8. CDR3 length equals 15 residues. CDR3: CASTGVAGGSGELFF. DNA for the CDR3: TGTGCCAGCACCGGGGTAGCGGGAGGATCCGGGGAGCTGTTTTTT.

The chain is built from TRBV20-1 and TRBJ2-7; 7 bases agree with TRBD2. The CDR3 is 14 amino acids. Unmatched junction bases numbered 7, after V lost 3 bases and J lost 2 bases. The germline V gene has CDR1 DFQATT and CDR2 SNEGSKA (reference sequence). CDR3 in amino acids: CSARPSAGAYEQYF. The CDR3 DNA is TGCAGTGCTAGGCCCTCGGCGGGGGCCTACGAGCAGTACTTC.

The V call is TRBV15, the J call TRBJ2-1; tentative D call: TRBD1 (5 bases). The germline V gene encodes CDR1 LNHNV and CDR2 YYDKDF (reference sequence). Trimming removed 3 bases at V and 15 bases at J, with 15 bases between. The length of the CDR3 is 12 residues. The CDR3 here is CATSSLRADLFF. The CDR3 DNA is TGTGCCACCAGCAGTCTCAGGGCTGATCTGTTCTTC. The whole variable domain, remainder taken from reference TRBV15 and TRBJ2-1, is DAMVIQNPRYQVTQFGKPVTLSCSQTLNHNVMYWYQQKSSQAPKLLFHYYDKDFNNEADTPDNFQSRRPNTSFCFLDIRSPGLGDTAMYLCATSSLRADLFFGPGTRLTVL.

This clonotype was observed a single time. The chain couples TRBV15 to TRBJ2-1; 7 nucleotides align to TRBD1. V shed 0 bases, J shed 9 bases, and the junction held 11 bases outside the gene matches. Germline V CDR1 and CDR2: LNHNV, YYDKDF (reference sequence). The length of the CDR3 is 16 residues. This chain's CDR3 is CATSRDPSRQGGEQFF. The CDR3 DNA follows: TGTGCCACCAGCAGAGATCCGTCCAGACAGGGTGGTGAGCAGTTCTTC.